A selection of T cell receptor beta chains follows, all from one sample in a study of cytomegalovirus exposure and HLA in healthy donors. Produced via immunoSEQ multiplex PCR; TCRdb's table is partial and in-frame only. The sample contains around 200,000 clones, 60% to 85% of which appear only once. The sequenced sample was PBMCs. The receptors stem from a man aged 40-55 years in good health and CMV-seronegative. Each CDR3 is given with its conserved first and last residue. A D gene is named only where the DNA matches it firmly. Clone size is stated in some rows and not others, as once, few, many or a class when expanded.

>few|TRBV9|TRBD1|TRBJ1-1
TGTGCCAGCAGCTCGAGGGGGACAGGGGTCCTCGGCACTGAAGCTTTCTTT
CASSSRGTGVLGTEAFF
>NA|TRBV12-5|TRBD1|TRBJ1-6
TGTGCTAGTGCCTCGGGGACAGTATTTTCACCCCTCCACTTT
CASASGTVFSPLHF
>once|TRBV5-4|NA|TRBJ2-3
TGTGCCAGCAGCCCGGGACTCAGCACAGATACGCAGTATTTT
CASSPGLSTDTQYF
>many|TRBV6-5|NA|TRBJ2-2
TGTGCCAGCAGTTCAAGCAACACCGGGGAGCTGTTTTTT
CASSSSNTGELFF
>NA|TRBV5-1|TRBD1|TRBJ2-1
TGCGCCAGCAGCTCCGGGACAGGGGTCAATGAGCAGTTCTTC
CASSSGTGVNEQFF
>once|TRBV13|NA|TRBJ2-3
TGTGCCAGCAGCCCCCACAGGCCTAACACAGATACGCAGTATTTT
CASSPHRPNTDTQYF
>NA|TRBV27|TRBD1|TRBJ2-2
TGTGCCAGCAGGGGCGACAGGGGACGAGCCGGGGAGCTGTTTTTT
CASRGDRGRAGELFF
>NA|TRBV6-1|NA|TRBJ2-3
TGTGCCAGCAACCAGGACAGCCTCACAGATACGCAGTATTTT
CASNQDSLTDTQYF
>once|TRBV9|NA|TRBJ1-5
TGTGCCAGCAGCCGCCTCGGACATAGCAATCAGCCCCAGCATTTT
CASSRLGHSNQPQHF
>NA|TRBV27|NA|TRBJ1-5
TGTGCCAGCAGTATAGTACCCGCTCAGCCCCAGCATTTT
CASSIVPAQPQHF
>NA|TRBV5-1|NA|TRBJ1-2
TGCGCCAGCAGCTTATCCGGGGATAGGGGCTACACCTTC
CASSLSGDRGYTF
>NA|TRBV5-1|NA|TRBJ2-3
TGCGCCAGCAGCCTTATACAGAGCACAGATACGCAGTATTTT
CASSLIQSTDTQYF
>NA|TRBV2|NA|TRBJ2-7
TGTGCCAGCAACCCCCAGGGGAACGAGCAGTACTTC
CASNPQGNEQYF
>NA|TRBV28|NA|TRBJ2-7
TGTGCCTCAGCAGTAGGACTTGCCTACGAGCAGTACTTC
CASAVGLAYEQYF
>NA|TRBV2|NA|TRBJ1-2
TGTGCCAGCAGTTCGAAATTAGCGAGCTATGGCTACACCTTC
CASSSKLASYGYTF